The TCR beta chain under discussion was sequenced for a study of untreated major depressive disorder. The CDR3 runs 15 residues. The germline V gene has CDR1 MNHEY and CDR2 SMNVEV (reference sequence). Trimming cost V 6 bases and J 7 bases; bases outside gene matches: 12. With respect to this clone: No antigen is known for it.

Findings and limits, study-wide: CD4+ T cells from depressed patients used TRBV05-01 (Vbeta 5.1) more often than controls.

Some clones are missing from TCRdb's copy, which holds only in-frame ones; the method was immunoSEQ multiplex PCR. The repertoire consists of more than 25,000 clones, with 90% to 95% occurring once and the leading ten covering under 0.8%. The specimen sequenced was CD4+ T cells from PBMCs. The receptor comes from a woman aged 25 to 39 with major depressive disorder. This chain uses TRBV27 with TRBJ2-7, with TRBD1 matching 10 bases. This CDR3 is CASSLIRDRGLEQYF. CDR3 in DNA: TGTGCCAGCAGCTTAATCCGGGACAGGGGATTAGAGCAGTACTTC.